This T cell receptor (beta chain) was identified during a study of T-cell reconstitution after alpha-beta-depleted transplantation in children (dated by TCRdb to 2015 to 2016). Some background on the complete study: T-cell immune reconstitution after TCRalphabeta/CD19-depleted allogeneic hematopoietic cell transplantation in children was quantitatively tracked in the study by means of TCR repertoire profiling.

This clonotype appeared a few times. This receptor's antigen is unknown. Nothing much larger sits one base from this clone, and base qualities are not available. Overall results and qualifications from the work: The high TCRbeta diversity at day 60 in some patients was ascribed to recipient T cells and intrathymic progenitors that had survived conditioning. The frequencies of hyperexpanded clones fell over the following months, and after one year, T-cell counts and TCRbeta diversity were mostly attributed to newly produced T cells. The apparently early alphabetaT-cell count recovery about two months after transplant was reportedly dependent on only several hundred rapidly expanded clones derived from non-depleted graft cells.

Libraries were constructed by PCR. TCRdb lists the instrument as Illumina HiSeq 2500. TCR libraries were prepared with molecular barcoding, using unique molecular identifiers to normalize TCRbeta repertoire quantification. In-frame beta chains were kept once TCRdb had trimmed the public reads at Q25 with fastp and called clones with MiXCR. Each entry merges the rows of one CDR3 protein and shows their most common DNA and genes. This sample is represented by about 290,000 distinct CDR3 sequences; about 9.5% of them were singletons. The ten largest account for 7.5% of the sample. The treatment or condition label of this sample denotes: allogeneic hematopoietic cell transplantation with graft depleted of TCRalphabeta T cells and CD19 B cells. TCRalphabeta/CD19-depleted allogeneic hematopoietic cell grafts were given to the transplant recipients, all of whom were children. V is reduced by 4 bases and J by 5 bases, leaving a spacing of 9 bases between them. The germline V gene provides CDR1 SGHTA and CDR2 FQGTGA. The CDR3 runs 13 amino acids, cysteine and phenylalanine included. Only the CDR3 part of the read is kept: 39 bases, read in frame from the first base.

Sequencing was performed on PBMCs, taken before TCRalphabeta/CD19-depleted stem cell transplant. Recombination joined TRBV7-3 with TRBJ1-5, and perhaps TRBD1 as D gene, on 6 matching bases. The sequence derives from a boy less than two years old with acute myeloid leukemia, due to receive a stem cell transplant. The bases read TGTGCCAGCAGCTCTGACAGGCATCAGCCCCAGCATTTT. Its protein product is CASSSDRHQPQHF.